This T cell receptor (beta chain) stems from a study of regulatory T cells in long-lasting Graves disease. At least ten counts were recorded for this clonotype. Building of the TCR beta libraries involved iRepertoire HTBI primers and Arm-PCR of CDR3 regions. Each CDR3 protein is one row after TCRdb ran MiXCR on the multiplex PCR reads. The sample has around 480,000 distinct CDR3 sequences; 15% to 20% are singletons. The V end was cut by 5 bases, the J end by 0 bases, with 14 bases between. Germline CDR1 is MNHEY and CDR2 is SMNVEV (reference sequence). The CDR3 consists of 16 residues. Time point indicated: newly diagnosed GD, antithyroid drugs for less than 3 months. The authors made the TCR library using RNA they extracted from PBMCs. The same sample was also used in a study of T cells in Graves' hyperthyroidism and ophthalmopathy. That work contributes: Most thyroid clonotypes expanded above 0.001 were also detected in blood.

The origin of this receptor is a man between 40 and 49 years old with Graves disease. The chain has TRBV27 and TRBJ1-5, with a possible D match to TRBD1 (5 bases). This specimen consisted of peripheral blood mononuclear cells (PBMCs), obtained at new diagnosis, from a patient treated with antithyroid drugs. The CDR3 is CASSLGTVNSNQPQHF. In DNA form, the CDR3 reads TGTGCCAGCAGTCTTGGGACGGTGAATAGCAATCAGCCCCAGCATTTT.